One sample yielded the 21 T cell receptor beta chains listed below, sequenced in a study of cytomegalovirus exposure and HLA in healthy donors. The primer mix had 60 Vbeta and 13 Jbeta primers. The data were produced by immunoSEQ multiplex PCR, yet TCRdb's version contains in-frame clones alone and is incomplete. This table holds about 200,000 clones, approximately 85% found once. The sample comprised PBMCs. These receptors were collected from a woman aged 50 to 65 in good health and CMV-seronegative.

V usage is TRBV7-7 and J usage is TRBJ2-2; no firm D call. CDR1 is SSHAT and CDR2 is FNYEAQ in the germline V gene (reference sequence). This CDR3 is built from 15 residues. Trimming pared 2 bases from V and 4 bases from J, leaving 11 bases between. Here the CDR3 DNA reads TGTGCCAGCAGCTTATCTAACAGTCTCACCGGGGAGCTGTTTTTT. It encodes CASSLSNSLTGELFF.

The chain employs TRBV2 and TRBJ1-6, with 7 bases identical to TRBD1. Germline trimming cut 3 bases from V and 9 bases from J; bases unmatched to any gene: 8. The CDR3 covers 15 residues. CDR1 and CDR2 from the germline V gene are SNHLY and FYNNEI. The CDR3 DNA reads TGTGCCAGCAGTGAGAGGGGGACAGCGGTTTCACCCCTCCACTTT. It specifies CASSERGTAVSPLHF. The full variable domain, rest sourced from reference TRBV2 and TRBJ1-6, is EPEVTQTPSHQVTQMGQEVILRCVPISNHLYFYWYRQILGQKVEFLVSFYNNEISEKSEIFDDQFSVERPDGSNFTLKIRSTKLEDSAMYFCASSERGTAVSPLHFGNGTRLTVT.

The chain is built from TRBV19 and TRBJ1-2, with D possibly matching TRBD1 (6 bases). The V gene's germline CDR1 is LNHDA and CDR2 SQIVND (reference sequence). V was cut by 0 bases and J by 4 bases, with 15 bases left in between. The CDR3 contains 16 residues. CDR3 sequence: CASSIDPQGSIYGYTF. CDR3 sequence (DNA): TGTGCCAGTAGTATAGACCCCCAGGGGTCGATCTATGGCTACACCTTC. Filled out from reference TRBV19 and TRBJ1-2, the complete variable domain reads DGGITQSPKYLFRKEGQNVTLSCEQNLNHDAMYWYRQDPGQGLRLIYYSQIVNDFQKGDIAEGYSVSREKKESFPLTVTSAQKNPTAFYLCASSIDPQGSIYGYTFGSGTRLTVV.

This chain joins TRBV28 and TRBJ2-3; 8 bases align to TRBD2. The V gene end was trimmed by 3 bases and the J gene end by 0 bases; junction bases not matched to a gene: 17. The CDR3 runs to 20 residues. CDR1 is MDHEN, CDR2 SYDVKM, per germline. DNA for the CDR3: TGTGCCAGCAGTTTCCCCGCGACTATCGGGAGGGCCTTGAGCACAGATACGCAGTATTTT. This codes for CASSFPATIGRALSTDTQYF.

The chain employs TRBV7-8 and TRBJ2-7; the D gene is possibly TRBD1 (5 bases). Germline-derived CDR1 and CDR2 are SGHVS and FQNEAQ. CDR3 length: 14 residues. V dropped 5 bases and J dropped 0 bases, with 11 bases sitting between them. The CDR3 reads CASSARDYSYEQYF. The CDR3, as DNA: TGTGCCAGCAGCGCCAGGGATTACTCCTACGAGCAGTACTTC. Complete variable domain (other parts from reference TRBV7-8 and TRBJ2-7): GAGVSQSPRYKVAKRGQDVALRCDPISGHVSLFWYQQALGQGPEFLTYFQNEAQLDKSGLPSDRFFAERPEGSVSTLKIQRTQQEDSAVYLCASSARDYSYEQYFGPGTRLTVT.

The chain employs TRBV19 and TRBJ2-3; TRBD2 might be the D (6 bases). Germline values: CDR1 LNHDA, CDR2 SQIVND (reference sequence). The CDR3 consists of 15 residues. Trimming took 7 bases from V and 1 from J, leaving 15 bases between them. The CDR3 loop reads CASTLGRRGTDTQYF. The CDR3 nucleotides are TGTGCCAGTACTCTAGGGAGGAGAGGCACAGATACGCAGTATTTT.

V and J are TRBV4-2 and TRBJ2-1; TRBD2 matches at 13 bases. Germline-derived CDR1 and CDR2 are LGHNA and YNFKEQ. The V and J ends lost 4 bases and 0 bases, in that order; junction bases with no gene match: 0. This CDR3 has 16 residues. CDR3 sequence reads: CASSRLAGGSYNEQFF. The CDR3 bases are TGTGCCAGCAGCCGACTAGCGGGAGGCTCCTACAATGAGCAGTTCTTC.

This clone was seen a few times. This chain joins TRBV28 and TRBJ2-3, with 7 bases fitting TRBD2. V was pared by 8 bases and J by 9 bases, with 5 bases of the junction left unmatched. Germline CDR1 and CDR2: MDHEN and SYDVKM. The CDR3 is 11 residues long. The CDR3 region has the DNA TGTGCCAGCCGGGGGGTAGGGACGCAGTATTTT. Its translation is CASRGVGTQYF.

This chain uses TRBV7-6 with TRBJ2-3, with 12 bases identical to TRBD1. The germline gives CDR1 SGHVS, CDR2 FNYEAQ. The CDR3 spans 17 residues. The junction had 7 bases not matched to a gene; V was cut back by 5 bases and J by 1 base. CDR3 amino acids: CASSLGDRGLRTDTQYF. The DNA for the CDR3 is TGTGCCAGCAGCCTTGGGGACAGGGGGCTTCGCACAGATACGCAGTATTTT.

The CDR3, as DNA: TGTGCCAGCGGCAATAGCGGGAGTGTGGTAGATACGCAGTATTTT. It codes for CASGNSGSVVDTQYF. V gene TRBV7-8 combines with J gene TRBJ2-3; 9 bases map to TRBD2. CDR1 SGHVS and CDR2 FQNEAQ come from the germline V gene. The CDR3 totals 15 residues. Trimming took 8 bases from V and 5 from J; bases not matched to a gene: 11.

The chain employs TRBV6-1 and TRBJ1-1; D perhaps matches TRBD1 (6 bases). Germline-derived CDR1 and CDR2 are MNHNS and SASEGT. CDR3 length equals 17 residues. The V and J ends lost 6 bases and 0 bases respectively, with 20 bases between them. The CDR3 is CASREIFRQEMNTEAFF. CDR3 DNA: TGTGCCAGCAGGGAAATATTTCGACAGGAGATGAACACTGAAGCTTTCTTT.

The V call is TRBV7-6, the J call TRBJ2-5, with 13 bases that match TRBD2. The CDR3 runs 16 residues. Germline V CDR1 and CDR2: SGHVS, FNYEAQ. The ends lost 5 bases at V and 1 base at J; junction bases unmatched: 4. CDR3 in amino acids: CASSPGLAGIQETQYF. The CDR3 DNA sequence: TGTGCCAGCAGCCCGGGACTAGCGGGAATCCAAGAGACCCAGTACTTC.

This chain links TRBV27 with TRBJ1-1; TRBD1 matches 7 bases. Trimming cost V 1 base and J 11 bases; bases outside gene matches: 7. The V gene's germline CDR1 is MNHEY and CDR2 SMNVEV (reference sequence). This CDR3 has 13 residues. CDR3 loop: CASSLLRQGSAFF. Written as DNA, the CDR3 is TGTGCCAGCAGTTTATTAAGACAGGGATCGGCTTTCTTT.

The V and J genes are TRBV4-1 and TRBJ2-2, with 9 positions matching TRBD1. The CDR3 contains 16 residues. V was clipped by 5 bases and J by 2 bases; unmatched bases: 6. Germline lookup yields CDR1 MGHRA and CDR2 YSYEKL. The CDR3 region has the DNA TGCGCCAGCAGCGCGGGACAGGGTATCAACACCGGGGAGCTGTTTTTT. It yields the protein CASSAGQGINTGELFF.

This chain links TRBV2 with TRBJ1-5; 9 bases are a match to TRBD1. CDR1 and CDR2 (germline): SNHLY, FYNNEI. Trimming removed 4 bases from V and 7 bases from J; junction bases left unmatched: 8. The CDR3 covers 15 residues. The CDR3 DNA reads as TGTGCCAGCAGTGGACCACAGGGGGCCCGACAGCCCCAGCATTTT. Amino acid sequence: CASSGPQGARQPQHF.

This clone appeared a single time. This rearrangement joins TRBV18 to TRBJ2-7; 8 nucleotides line up with TRBD1. Germline V CDR1 and CDR2: KGHSH, LQKENI. V lost 5 bases and J lost 3; bases outside the gene matches: 6. There are 14 residues in the CDR3. The CDR3 loop is CASSIGTGVYEQYF. CDR3 coding DNA: TGTGCCAGCTCAATCGGGACAGGAGTCTACGAGCAGTACTTC.

V and J are TRBV11-2 and TRBJ2-3, with 10 bases that match TRBD2. V was pared by 3 bases and J by 0 bases, with 6 bases of the junction left unmatched. Per germline, CDR1 SGHAT and CDR2 FQNNGV. The CDR3 is 17 residues long. The CDR3 is CASSLMTSGFSTDTQYF. CDR3 nucleotide sequence: TGTGCCAGCAGCTTGATGACTAGCGGGTTTAGCACAGATACGCAGTATTTT.

This chain uses TRBV4-2 with TRBJ2-5, with 8 nucleotides matching TRBD2. The ends lost 0 bases at V and 5 bases at J; junction bases unmatched: 8. Per the germline V gene, CDR1 is LGHNA and CDR2 is YNFKEQ. The CDR3 covers 16 residues. CDR3 protein: CASSQDLTGGHETQYF. The CDR3 nucleotides read TGTGCCAGCAGCCAAGATCTCACGGGAGGGCATGAGACCCAGTACTTC.

The V gene is TRBV29-1, the J gene TRBJ1-4; 7 positions match TRBD1. V lost 7 bases to trimming and J lost 14 bases; unmatched junction nucleotides: 10. Germline V CDR1 and CDR2: SQVTM, ANQGSEA. The CDR3 spans 11 residues. CDR3 in amino acids: CSAPSRGDLFF. Here the CDR3 DNA reads TGCAGCGCCCCCTCCAGGGGGGATCTGTTTTTT.

This clone was counted a few times. J is TRBJ2-5 and V is TRBV7-7, with 12 bases aligning to TRBD2. Germline V gives CDR1 SSHAT, CDR2 FNYEAQ (reference sequence). This CDR3 is 16 amino acids long. Trimming at V came to 6 bases and at J to 0 bases, leaving 5 bases not matched to a gene. In DNA, the CDR3 is TGTGCCAGCAGTTCCCGGACTAGCGGGAACCAAGAGACCCAGTACTTC. Translating it yields CASSSRTSGNQETQYF.

The gene calls are TRBV28 and TRBJ2-1; the D is unclear. The CDR3 totals 16 residues. V was trimmed by 3 bases and J by 0 bases, leaving 12 bases between them. Per germline, CDR1 MDHEN and CDR2 SYDVKM. The CDR3 loop is CASSFIGTGSYNEQFF. The CDR3 DNA reads as TGTGCCAGCAGTTTTATCGGAACGGGCTCCTACAATGAGCAGTTCTTC.